These 16 T cell receptor beta chains originate from one sample sequenced in a study of blood T cells in healthy people across ages. Through a sample-barcoded 5' primer and a J-beta primer mix, a second PCR was run for roughly 6 to 11 cycles. Each CDR3 protein is one row after TCRdb ran MiXCR on the 5' RACE reads. The repertoire holds about 730,000 distinct CDR3 sequences, roughly 41% seen once, with 20% in the top ten. Material for sequencing was blood. The source is a woman aged 60-70 years in good health.

The sample holds a few counts of this clonotype. The J gene is TRBJ2-3, the V gene TRBV5-8; 9 nucleotides match TRBD2. J lost 5 bases, V lost 4 bases, and 11 bases had no gene match. This CDR3 region has 16 residues. CDR1 is SGHTS, CDR2 YDEGEE, per germline. CDR3 sequence reads: CASSGIAGVARDTQYF. DNA for the CDR3: TGTGCCAGCAGCGGGATAGCGGGAGTAGCAAGAGATACGCAGTATTTT.

This clonotype appeared a few times. This chain connects TRBV20-1 to TRBJ2-7; no clear D. The CDR3 sequence is 12 residues long. Germline V lookup: CDR1 DFQATT, CDR2 SNEGSKA (reference sequence). The ends were cut back, 3 bases at V and 2 bases at J, with 8 bases in the middle. Written as DNA, the CDR3 is TGCAGTGCTAGGACCCGTGCCTACGAGCAGTACTTC. Its protein is CSARTRAYEQYF.

The chain is built from TRBV18 and TRBJ2-1; D is possibly TRBD1 or TRBD2 (5 bases each). The germline V gene encodes CDR1 KGHSH and CDR2 LQKENI. This CDR3 comprises 15 residues. V was trimmed by 6 bases and J by 10 bases, leaving 22 bases between them. CDR3 coding DNA: TGTGCCAGCTCGCCTCTTAAGGGACCATCTGAGGAGCAGTTCTTC. The encoded protein is CASSPLKGPSEEQFF.

This clonotype has a handful of counts. The chain links TRBV28 to TRBJ2-5; 11 bases fit TRBD1. This CDR3 has 16 residues. Germline CDR1 reads MDHEN; CDR2 reads SYDVKM. V lost 5 bases to trimming and J lost 4 bases; unmatched junction nucleotides: 9. The CDR3: CASSGQGAHTGETQYF. In DNA form, the CDR3 reads TGTGCCAGCAGTGGACAGGGGGCGCATACTGGAGAGACCCAGTACTTC. The full variable domain, its missing parts supplied by reference TRBV28 and TRBJ2-5, is DVKVTQSSRYLVKRTGEKVFLECVQDMDHENMFWYRQDPGLGLRLIYFSYDVKMKEKGDIPEGYSVSREKKERFSLILESASTNQTSMYLCASSGQGAHTGETQYFGPGTRLLVL.

This clonotype appeared many times. The chain is built from TRBV20-1 and TRBJ2-3; no reliable D call. Trimming cost V 3 bases and J 7 bases, with 14 bases left between them. Germline V lookup: CDR1 DFQATT, CDR2 SNEGSKA (reference sequence). This CDR3 region has 13 residues. The CDR3 nucleotides are TGCAGTGCTAGCAGGCCCCCGCAGAATACGCAGTATTTT. Translated, it gives CSASRPPQNTQYF.

This chain uses TRBV29-1 with TRBJ2-1; D is ambiguous. The CDR3 totals 12 residues. The V gene lost 7 bases and the J gene lost 8 bases, with 15 bases spanning the gap. CDR1 and CDR2 from the germline V gene are SQVTM and ANQGSEA. CDR3 in amino acids: CSARTGGDEQFF. CDR3 in DNA: TGCAGCGCCAGGACGGGTGGGGATGAGCAGTTCTTC.

The CDR3 DNA sequence: TGTGCCATCTCCAGTGGAGACAGGCTCTATGGCTACACCTTC. This gives the protein CAISSGDRLYGYTF. The chain uses TRBV10-3 and TRBJ1-2, with D possibly being TRBD1 (6 bases). V lost 8 bases and J 4 bases, leaving 17 bases between the germline ends. The CDR3 is 14 residues long. CDR1 ENHRY and CDR2 SYGVKD come from the germline V gene.

This clonotype was recorded a few times. The V gene is TRBV6-2 or TRBV6-3, the J gene TRBJ2-1; D is perhaps TRBD1 or TRBD2 (5 bases each). This CDR3 comprises 15 residues. CDR1 is MNHEY and CDR2 is SVGEGT in the germline V gene. Trimming took 5 bases from V and 6 from J, leaving 17 bases between them. The CDR3 bases are TGTGCCAGCAGTCAGGGAGTGACAACCTTCAATGAGCAGTTCTTC. Amino acids: CASSQGVTTFNEQFF.

The chain is built from TRBV6-6 and TRBJ2-7; 8 bases map to TRBD1. Germline V lookup: CDR1 MNHNY, CDR2 SVGAGI (reference sequence). This CDR3 has 15 amino acids. Trimming removed 1 base from V and 4 bases from J; junction bases left unmatched: 6. DNA for the CDR3: TGTGCCAGCAGTTACTTGGACAGGGCGCTGTACGAGCAGTACTTC. Residues: CASSYLDRALYEQYF.

CDR3 bases: TGTGCCAGCAGTTTTAGCGGAGGCGGGGTCACAGATACGCAGTATTTT. The encoded protein is CASSFSGGGVTDTQYF. The chain uses TRBV28 and TRBJ2-3, with D possibly TRBD2 on 6 matching bases. Trimming removed 3 bases from V and 2 bases from J, with 15 bases in between. In germline, CDR1 is MDHEN, CDR2 SYDVKM. This CDR3 comprises 16 residues.

The table lists this clonotype with a count of one. This chain uses TRBV5-1 with TRBJ2-6, with TRBD1 as a possible D gene (5 bases). Trimming took off 1 base at V and 6 bases at J, with 17 bases between the two ends. Germline lookup yields CDR1 SGHRS and CDR2 YFSETQ. The CDR3 loop spans 17 amino acids. In DNA form, the CDR3 reads TGCGCCAGCAGCTTGAGGGGAACGGTAGGGGAGGCCAACGTCCTGACTTTC. It is translated as CASSLRGTVGEANVLTF.

This clonotype was counted only a few times. V is TRBV6-2 or TRBV6-3 and J is TRBJ1-1, with D perhaps TRBD1 (5 bases). Trimming took off 0 bases at V and 2 bases at J, with 16 bases between the two ends. This CDR3 region has 17 residues. CDR1 and CDR2 from the germline V gene are MNHEY and SVGEGT. The CDR3 DNA reads TGTGCCAGCAGTTACTCGAAGTCCCGGGACCCCAACACTGAAGCTTTCTTT. As protein: CASSYSKSRDPNTEAFF.

This clonotype was counted many times. The chain employs TRBV29-1 and TRBJ2-1; TRBD2 matches 14 bases. The CDR3 covers 16 residues. Germline V CDR1 and CDR2: SQVTM, ANQGSEA. The V gene end was trimmed by 8 bases and the J gene end by 7 bases; junction bases not matched to a gene: 13. This CDR3 reads CSSKSPGLAGVNEQFF. The DNA for the CDR3 is TGCAGCTCTAAGTCCCCGGGACTAGCGGGAGTGAATGAGCAGTTCTTC.

J is TRBJ2-4 and V is TRBV11-3; 8 nucleotides line up with TRBD2. Trimming cost V 6 bases and J 3 bases; bases outside gene matches: 7. The CDR3 is 15 amino acids. Germline V gives CDR1 SGHNT, CDR2 YENEEA. In DNA form, the CDR3 reads TGTGCCAGCAGTCCAGGCGGGGGGCGCAAAAACATTCAGTACTTC. The encoded protein is CASSPGGGRKNIQYF.

This clonotype appeared once. This sequence joins TRBV5-1 and TRBJ2-7; unclear D gene. V was cut by 2 bases and J by 0 bases, with 12 bases left in between. The CDR3 is 15 residues long. Germline V CDR1 and CDR2: SGHRS, YFSETQ. The chain's CDR3 is CASSLFQWSSYEQYF. The CDR3 DNA sequence: TGCGCCAGCAGCTTATTCCAGTGGAGCTCCTACGAGCAGTACTTC.

The chain has TRBV11-2 and TRBJ2-1; 11 nucleotides agree with TRBD2. Germline V gene lookup returns CDR1 SGHAT and CDR2 FQNNGV. V gave up 5 bases and J gave up 6 bases; unmatched junction bases: 6. The CDR3 totals 15 residues. This chain's CDR3 is CASSIILAGVNEQFF. The CDR3 DNA sequence: TGTGCCAGCAGCATAATACTAGCGGGAGTCAATGAGCAGTTCTTC.